The 28 T cell receptor beta chains reported below all come from one sample, sequenced in a study of graft-versus-host responses after intestinal transplantation (dated by TCRdb to the early 2020s). Library prep was done by the immunoSEQ multiplex PCR assay. TCRdb re-hosts the immuneACCESS table, in-frame sequences only. Its copies lack some clones; in the studies checked, an unresolved V gene accounts for under half of them, and the cause for the rest is not known. The sample table lists 20,000 to 25,000 clones, about two fifths of them with a count of one. Approximately 1.3% of the sample lies in the top ten. The sample's time point, from its label and the paper: cells obtained before transplantation from donor or recipient. In mixed lymphocyte reactions, about 200,000 CFSE-labeled pre-transplant responders were plated with about 200,000 irradiated violet-dye-labeled stimulators and cultured for over five days.

The sample here was alloreactive CD8+ T cells from a mixed lymphocyte reaction culture, taken before transplantation. Reading the label with the study, this specimen's cell subset or site is: CFSE-low proliferating T cells sorted from roughly six-day pre-transplant mixed lymphocyte reaction (GvH or HvG direction). Receptors originate from a human patient who was an organ donor for intestinal transplantation.

CDR3 in DNA: TGTGCCAGCAGTTACGGGTCCGGGGAGCTGTTTTTT. Its translation: CASSYGSGELFF. The rearrangement uses TRBV6-5 and TRBJ2-2, with no clear D. Germline assignment: CDR1 MNHEY and CDR2 SVGAGI. The CDR3 consists of 12 residues. Trimming left V 2 bases short and J 6 bases short, with 4 bases between.

The J gene is TRBJ2-5, the V gene TRBV27; maybe TRBD2 (6 bases). Trimming stripped 0 bases from V and 4 bases from J, with 9 bases between. There are 14 residues in the CDR3. The germline V gene has CDR1 MNHEY and CDR2 SMNVEV (reference sequence). The CDR3 reads CASSLSFGRETQYF. The CDR3 DNA follows: TGTGCCAGCAGTTTATCGTTCGGGAGAGAGACCCAGTACTTC.

The sample holds a few counts of this clone. The rearrangement links TRBV7-9 to TRBJ2-7, with no clear D. The CDR3 length is 12 residues. CDR1 and CDR2 from the germline V gene are SEHNR and FQNEAQ (reference sequence). Trimming cost V 3 bases and J 3 bases, with 6 bases left between them. This chain's CDR3 is CASSFYGYEQYF. The CDR3, as DNA: TGTGCCAGCAGCTTTTACGGCTACGAGCAGTACTTC.

The chain has TRBV5-4 and TRBJ1-1, with 7 bases that match TRBD1. This CDR3 has 13 residues. J was trimmed by 7 bases and V by 5 bases; bases with no gene match: 8. From germline, CDR1 is SGHNT and CDR2 YYREEE (reference sequence). CDR3 loop: CASRRQGEGEAFF. CDR3 DNA sequence: TGTGCCAGCAGGAGACAGGGAGAGGGTGAAGCTTTCTTT. The complete variable domain, with remaining parts taken from reference TRBV5-4 and TRBJ1-1, reads ETGVTQSPTHLIKTRGQQVTLRCSSQSGHNTVSWYQQALGQGPQFIFQYYREEENGRGNFPPRFSGLQFPNYSSELNVNALELDDSALYLCASRRQGEGEAFFGQGTRLTVV.

This clone was seen a handful of times. The rearrangement links TRBV27 to TRBJ2-6; D gene ambiguous. CDR3 length equals 15 residues. Trimming removed 3 bases at V and 0 bases at J, with 6 bases between. From germline, CDR1 is MNHEY and CDR2 SMNVEV (reference sequence). CDR3 region: CASSFFYSGANVLTF. The DNA for the CDR3 is TGTGCCAGCAGTTTCTTTTACTCTGGGGCCAACGTCCTGACTTTC. The entire variable domain, with the rest obtained from reference TRBV27 and TRBJ2-6, is as follows: EAQVTQNPRYLITVTGKKLTVTCSQNMNHEYMSWYRQDPGLGLRQIYYSMNVEVTDKGDVPEGYKVSRKEKRNFPLILESPSPNQTSLYFCASSFFYSGANVLTFGAGSRLTVL.

The chain carries TRBV19 and TRBJ1-1, with a tentative D call TRBD1 (5 bases). Trimming left V 1 base short and J 0 bases short, with 12 bases between. The V gene's germline CDR1 is LNHDA and CDR2 SQIVND (reference sequence). The CDR3 covers 16 residues. In DNA form, the CDR3 reads TGTGCCAGTAGTATAGCTGGGGCAGGCCTGAACACTGAAGCTTTCTTT. It encodes CASSIAGAGLNTEAFF.

Regarding this clone: The same CDR3 can be traced to other DNA sequences in this sample. V usage is TRBV7-2 and J usage is TRBJ1-1; D ambiguous. V lost 1 base to trimming and J lost 4 bases, with 7 bases between them. The CDR3 is made up of 13 amino acids. Germline values: CDR1 SGHTA, CDR2 FQGNSA. The CDR3 loop is CASSLEGVTEAFF. The CDR3 DNA follows: TGTGCCAGCAGCTTAGAGGGAGTCACTGAAGCTTTCTTT.

This clone was counted only a few times. A read error may account for a junction end that differs from germline. The chain links TRBV27 to TRBJ2-7; no clear D gene. This CDR3 has 13 residues. Germline-derived CDR1 and CDR2 are MNHEY and SMNVEV (reference sequence). CDR3 nucleotide sequence: TGTGCCAGCAGTTTAGCCATCACGTATAGGCCCCACTTC. It yields the protein CASSLAITYRPHF.

The chain has TRBV7-2 and TRBJ2-2, with unresolved D. This CDR3 is built from 13 residues. CDR1 SGHTA and CDR2 FQGNSA come from the germline V gene. Trimming pared 5 bases from V and 6 bases from J, leaving 10 bases between. This CDR3 is CASSPLGSGELFF. CDR3 nucleotides: TGTGCCAGCAGCCCATTAGGGTCCGGGGAGCTGTTTTTT.

The gene calls are TRBV18 and TRBJ2-1; either TRBD1 or TRBD2 may supply D (5 bases each). Germline CDR1 and CDR2: KGHSH and LQKENI. The CDR3 has 19 residues. The V gene lost 1 base and the J gene lost 1 base, with 20 bases spanning the gap. The chain's CDR3 is CASSPLLAGPSGSYNEQFF. CDR3 DNA sequence: TGTGCCAGCTCACCACTCTTGGCAGGGCCATCGGGGTCCTACAATGAGCAGTTCTTC.

The V gene is TRBV4-3, the J gene TRBJ2-7, with a possible D match to TRBD2 (6 bases). The CDR3 has 16 residues. The ends were cut back, 0 bases at V and 4 bases at J, with 16 bases in the middle. CDR1 and CDR2 (germline): LGHNA, YSLEER. CDR3 sequence reads: CASSQDVTNGGYEQYF. CDR3 nucleotides: TGCGCCAGCAGCCAAGACGTAACCAACGGAGGGTACGAGCAGTACTTC.

This chain's CDR3 is CASSYSTDGGGPQHF. The CDR3 coding sequence is TGTGCCAGCAGTTACTCGACAGACGGGGGGGGGCCCCAGCATTTT. The chain joins TRBV6-5 to TRBJ1-5, with D perhaps matching TRBD1 (5 bases). The V gene's germline CDR1 is MNHEY and CDR2 SVGAGI. The CDR3 loop spans 15 amino acids. The V and J ends lost 0 bases and 9 bases respectively, with 15 bases between them.

The rearrangement uses TRBV16 and TRBJ2-1; D is perhaps TRBD1 (5 bases). Trimming pared 4 bases from V and 3 bases from J, leaving 16 bases between. CDR3 length: 16 residues. Germline V gene lookup returns CDR1 KGHSY and CDR2 FQNENV. The CDR3 spells CASSPTAGPFYNEQFF. As DNA, the CDR3 is TGTGCCAGCAGCCCAACGGCAGGGCCTTTCTACAATGAGCAGTTCTTC.

This clone is a singleton in its sample. The rearrangement joins TRBV18 to TRBJ1-1, with D unresolved. The CDR3 has 13 residues. V was cut by 4 bases and J by 4 bases, with 10 bases left in between. CDR1 KGHSH and CDR2 LQKENI come from the germline V gene. CDR3 in amino acids: CASSQGVVTEAFF. The CDR3 coding sequence is TGTGCCAGCTCACAGGGAGTTGTCACTGAAGCTTTCTTT.

J is TRBJ2-5 and V is TRBV5-8, with D maybe TRBD1 (5 bases). The J call is uncertain, as TRBJ2-7 better fits the DNA end. Germline V gene lookup returns CDR1 SGHTS and CDR2 YDEGEE. CDR3 size: 13 residues. CDR3 sequence: CASSSDNSYEQYF. In DNA form, the CDR3 reads TGTGCCAGCAGCTCGGACAACTCCTACGAGCAGTACTTC.

The V gene is TRBV18, the J gene TRBJ2-1; the D call may be TRBD1 or TRBD2 (5 bases each). V shed 3 bases and J shed 8 bases, with 5 bases lying between them. CDR1 and CDR2 from the germline V gene are KGHSH and LQKENI. The CDR3 contains 11 residues. The CDR3 sequence is CASSPGDEQFF. The DNA of the CDR3 is TGTGCCAGCTCACCGGGGGATGAGCAGTTCTTC.

By sample fraction, this clone is medium-sized (0.01 to 0.1%). The chain uses TRBV21-1 and TRBJ2-1; whether TRBD1, the table's D call, matches the DNA was not checked. TRBV21-1 constitutes a pseudogene. This CDR3 is built from 16 residues. Written as DNA, the CDR3 is TGTGCCAGCAGCTCCATCCCGACAGGGGGAGCGAATGAGCAGTTCTTC. Its protein is CASSSIPTGGANEQFF.

This clone was observed a few times. V is TRBV27 and J is TRBJ2-7, with D possibly TRBD2 on 5 matching bases. CDR1 MNHEY and CDR2 SMNVEV come from the germline V gene (reference sequence). This CDR3 is 14 amino acids long. V dropped 5 bases and J dropped 2 bases, with 13 bases sitting between them. CDR3 protein: CASSPLRGTYEQYF. CDR3 nucleotide sequence: TGTGCCAGCAGTCCCCTCCGGGGAACCTACGAGCAGTACTTC.

V and J are TRBV4-1 and TRBJ2-1; 10 bases fit TRBD2. Trimming took 2 bases from V and 2 from J; bases not matched to a gene: 3. Germline CDR1 reads MGHRA; CDR2 reads YSYEKL. The length of the CDR3 is 16 residues. The CDR3, as DNA: TGCGCCAGCAGCCAACATCTAGCGGGAGCCTACAATGAGCAGTTCTTC. This sequence encodes CASSQHLAGAYNEQFF.

The genes are TRBV2 and TRBJ1-5, with D possibly being TRBD1 (6 bases). Germline V CDR1 and CDR2: SNHLY, FYNNEI. The CDR3 consists of 15 residues. The V gene lost 1 base and the J gene lost 3 bases, with 10 bases spanning the gap. CDR3: CASSEEGGLNQPQHF. The CDR3, as DNA: TGTGCCAGCAGTGAAGAGGGGGGACTCAATCAGCCCCAGCATTTT.

The CDR3 loop reads CATSSFAGASTDTQYF. The DNA of the CDR3 is TGTGCCACCAGCAGTTTTGCTGGTGCTAGCACAGATACGCAGTATTTT. The V gene is TRBV15, the J gene TRBJ2-3; no definite D call. From germline, CDR1 is LNHNV and CDR2 YYDKDF (reference sequence). Trimming stripped 3 bases from V and 0 bases from J, with 13 bases between. CDR3 size: 16 residues.

The sample holds a few counts of this clone. This chain joins TRBV20-1 and TRBJ1-2, with TRBD1 matching over 7 bases. Germline V gene data show CDR1 as DFQATT and CDR2 as SNEGSKA (reference sequence). With V trimmed by 5 bases and J by 4 bases, 1 base remained unmatched. The CDR3 runs to 11 residues. CDR3 in DNA: TGCAGTGCTGCAGGGGGCTATGGCTACACCTTC. Its protein is CSAAGGYGYTF.

The chain combines TRBV14 with TRBJ2-6; possible D gene TRBD1, 6 bases. Germline V gene lookup returns CDR1 SGHDN and CDR2 FVKESK. V gave up 1 base and J gave up 3 bases, with 19 bases separating them. The CDR3 runs to 19 residues. CDR3 region: CASSQVSETGAFGANVLTF. Written as DNA, the CDR3 is TGTGCCAGCAGCCAAGTATCCGAGACAGGCGCCTTTGGGGCCAACGTCCTGACTTTC. Together with reference TRBV14 and TRBJ2-6, the CDR3 gives the full variable domain: EAGVTQFPSHSVIEKGQTVTLRCDPISGHDNLYWYRRVMGKEIKFLLHFVKESKQDESGMPNNRFLAERTGGTYSTLKVQPAELEDSGVYFCASSQVSETGAFGANVLTFGAGSRLTVL.

The chain recombines TRBV10-3 with TRBJ2-3; the match to TRBD1 covers 7 bases. Germline lookup yields CDR1 ENHRY and CDR2 SYGVKD. The CDR3 is 16 residues long. V lost 6 bases to trimming and J lost 3 bases; unmatched junction nucleotides: 12. CDR3 sequence (DNA): TGTGCCATCAGCGAAAAGGGGGCGCTTTGGACAGATACGCAGTATTTT. It specifies CAISEKGALWTDTQYF.

CDR3 sequence (DNA): TGTGCCAGCAGCTTAGGTTCCGGGACAGGGGCGACAATGGCCAATCAGCCCCAGCATTTT. It encodes CASSLGSGTGATMANQPQHF. The chain joins TRBV7-8 to TRBJ1-5; 10 positions agree with TRBD1. Germline CDR1 is SGHVS and CDR2 is FQNEAQ. The CDR3 has 20 amino acids. The trim removed 1 base at V and 3 bases at J, leaving 15 bases unmatched.

The genes are TRBV4-1 and TRBJ2-7, with D possibly called TRBD1 or TRBD2 (5 bases each). CDR1 and CDR2 from the germline V gene are MGHRA and YSYEKL. CDR3 size: 15 residues. V was pared by 1 base and J by 6 bases, with 16 bases between. The CDR3: CASSQAGTLWAEQYF. CDR3 coding DNA: TGCGCCAGCAGCCAAGCTGGGACCCTGTGGGCCGAGCAGTACTTC.

V is TRBV21-1 and J is TRBJ1-2; the table's D gene call, TRBD1, was not cross checked with the DNA. TRBV21-1 is reported as a pseudogene. This CDR3 has 13 amino acids. Here the CDR3 DNA reads TGTGCCGGGTACCAAGGGACACTCTGGGGCTACACCTTC. Translation: CAGYQGTLWGYTF.

This clone has a handful of counts. The V call is TRBV10-3, the J call TRBJ2-1; D remains ambiguous. The CDR3 loop spans 12 amino acids. The germline CDR1 and CDR2 sequences are ENHRY and SYGVKD. V gave up 5 bases and J gave up 5 bases, with 7 bases separating them. The CDR3 protein is CAISSRDNEQFF. CDR3 nucleotide sequence: TGTGCCATCAGTTCCCGGGACAATGAGCAGTTCTTC.